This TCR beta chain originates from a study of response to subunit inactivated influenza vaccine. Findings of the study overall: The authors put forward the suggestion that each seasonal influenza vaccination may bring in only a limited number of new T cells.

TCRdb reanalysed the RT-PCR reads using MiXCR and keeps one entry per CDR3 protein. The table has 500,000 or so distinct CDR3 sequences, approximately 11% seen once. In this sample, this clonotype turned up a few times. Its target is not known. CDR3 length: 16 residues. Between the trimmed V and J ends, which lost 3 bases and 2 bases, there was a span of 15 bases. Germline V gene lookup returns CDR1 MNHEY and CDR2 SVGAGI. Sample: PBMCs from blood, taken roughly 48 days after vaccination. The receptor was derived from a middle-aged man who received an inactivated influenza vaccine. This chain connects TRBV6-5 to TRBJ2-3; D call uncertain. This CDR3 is CASSYARNLITDTQYF. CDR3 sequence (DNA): TGTGCCAGCAGTTATGCCAGGAATCTTATCACAGATACGCAGTATTTT.